One and the same sample provided the 25 T cell receptor beta chains below, sequenced in a study of beta chain features in type 1 diabetes (dated by TCRdb to the late 2010s). Preparation of the library involved the immunoSEQ multiplex PCR assay. The entire isolated RNA was reverse transcribed using the High Capacity cDNA Reverse Transcription Kit, and thus expressed TCRB transcripts were sequenced. Imported from immuneACCESS, the table was reduced by TCRdb to in-frame sequences with V and J called. These copies leave out some clones; in studies compared against another copy, an unresolved V gene accounts for under half, and the cause of the remainder is not known. The sample profile shows tens of thousands of clones; roughly 30% of them were found once. The ten most abundant clones make up 0.45% to 0.55% of the sample. Input material: stem cell memory CD4+ T cells from blood. The meaning of the sample's cell subset or site label: stem cell-like memory CD4+ T cells. These receptors all stem from a woman in her late teens or twenties in good health.

The chain joins TRBV7-9 to TRBJ1-2; perhaps TRBD1 as D (6 bases). The germline V gene has CDR1 SEHNR and CDR2 FQNEAQ (reference sequence). The V end lost 7 bases, the J end lost 5 bases, and 23 bases lay between the germline ends. The CDR3 sequence is 16 residues long. The CDR3: CASNTLQGRALYGYTF. Written as DNA, the CDR3 is TGTGCCAGCAACACCCTACAGGGAAGGGCCCTGTATGGCTACACCTTC.

The V gene is TRBV7-2, the J gene TRBJ1-2; D perhaps matches TRBD1 (6 bases). With 1 base removed from V and 3 bases from J, the gap between germline ends came to 12 bases. Looked up from germline, CDR1 is SGHTA and CDR2 is FQGNSA. The CDR3 extends over 15 amino acids. The CDR3: CASSLVGGADYGYTF. The CDR3 region has the DNA TGTGCCAGCAGCTTAGTGGGGGGGGCAGACTATGGCTACACCTTC.

A few counts support this clone. This chain links TRBV4-2 with TRBJ2-6, with D possibly TRBD2 on 5 matching bases. CDR3 length: 17 amino acids. Germline V gene sequence: CDR1 LGHNA, CDR2 YNFKEQ. Trimming pared 1 base from V and 4 bases from J, leaving 14 bases between. As DNA, the CDR3 is TGTGCCAGCAGCCAAGCTGAGAGGGTGGGCGGGGCCAACGTCCTGACTTTC. Its translation is CASSQAERVGGANVLTF.

J is TRBJ1-5 and V is TRBV2; D is ambiguous. V shed 4 bases and J shed 0 bases, with 7 bases lying between them. This CDR3 contains 14 residues. Germline V gives CDR1 SNHLY, CDR2 FYNNEI. The CDR3 DNA follows: TGTGCCAGCAGTGCCGGGTATAGCAATCAGCCCCAGCATTTT. Protein product: CASSAGYSNQPQHF.

In this sample, this clone turned up a few times. The chain is built from TRBV13 and TRBJ2-7; TRBD2 might be the D (7 bases). The germline CDR1 and CDR2 sequences are PRHDT and FYEKMQ (reference sequence). V lost 4 bases and J lost 7, with 23 bases in between. This CDR3 region has 16 residues. The CDR3 DNA sequence: TGTGCCAGCAGCTCCCCTTGGGCGGGGGCCCCCTCGGAGCAGTACTTC. It is translated as CASSSPWAGAPSEQYF. Together with reference TRBV13 and TRBJ2-7, the CDR3 gives the full variable domain: AAGVIQSPRHLIKEKRETATLKCYPIPRHDTVYWYQQGPGQDPQFLISFYEKMQSDKGSIPDRFSAQQFSDYHSELNMSSLELGDSALYFCASSSPWAGAPSEQYFGPGTRLTVT.

This clone was counted a few times. This chain joins TRBV10-3 and TRBJ2-1; tentatively, D is TRBD2 (5 bases). Germline lookup yields CDR1 ENHRY and CDR2 SYGVKD. The CDR3 extends over 15 amino acids. V lost 6 bases, J lost 0 bases, and 12 bases lay in between. Written as DNA, the CDR3 is TGTGCCATCAGCCCCGAGGCGGGCTCCTACAATGAGCAGTTCTTC. The encoded protein is CAISPEAGSYNEQFF.

The chain combines TRBV10-3 with TRBJ1-5; 7 nucleotides agree with TRBD1. The CDR3 is 14 residues long. Losses at the gene ends were 8 bases for V and 9 bases for J; bases not matched to a gene: 13. Germline V lookup: CDR1 ENHRY, CDR2 SYGVKD. As DNA, the CDR3 is TGTGCCATCGGGACCAGAGACAGGGAAGGGCCCCAGCATTTT. Protein: CAIGTRDREGPQHF.

The rearrangement uses TRBV6-1 and TRBJ1-1; possibly TRBD1 for D (5 bases). Germline values: CDR1 MNHNS, CDR2 SASEGT. The CDR3 sequence is 13 residues long. V lost 3 bases to trimming and J lost 2 bases, with 7 bases between them. The CDR3 is CASSDQGNTEAFF. In DNA form, the CDR3 reads TGTGCCAGCAGTGATCAGGGAAACACTGAAGCTTTCTTT.

The chain links TRBV2 to TRBJ2-5; D uncertain. CDR1 and CDR2 from the germline V gene are SNHLY and FYNNEI. Between the trimmed V and J ends, which lost 0 bases and 9 bases, there was a span of 14 bases. The CDR3 has 14 residues. The CDR3 sequence is CASSEALASTAQYF. In DNA, the CDR3 is TGTGCCAGCAGTGAAGCGCTTGCGAGTACGGCCCAGTACTTC.

This clone was recorded many times. The genes are TRBV23-1 and TRBJ2-7; D might be TRBD2 (5 bases). TRBV23-1 is annotated as an ORF whose role is uncertain. The CDR3 contains 13 residues. With 4 bases removed from V and 2 bases from J, the gap between germline ends came to 9 bases. The CDR3 region has the DNA TGCGCCAGCAGTCGGCGGGCGCCCTACGAGCAGTACTTC. It encodes CASSRRAPYEQYF.

This sequence joins TRBV7-8 and TRBJ2-7; D possibly corresponds to TRBD1 (6 bases). V lost 0 bases, J lost 6 bases, and 9 bases lay in between. Looked up from germline, CDR1 is SGHVS and CDR2 is FQNEAQ. The CDR3 runs 13 residues. This CDR3 is CASSLAPRGEQYF. Here the CDR3 DNA reads TGTGCCAGCAGCTTAGCGCCCAGGGGCGAGCAGTACTTC.

This chain uses TRBV10-3 with TRBJ2-7, with TRBD1 matching over 8 bases. Losses at the gene ends were 3 bases for V and 3 bases for J; bases not matched to a gene: 7. The CDR3 is 15 residues long. The germline CDR1 and CDR2 sequences are ENHRY and SYGVKD. CDR3 in amino acids: CAISDPGGRNYEQYF. The CDR3 bases are TGTGCCATCAGTGACCCAGGGGGCCGTAACTACGAGCAGTACTTC.

The chain recombines TRBV7-2 with TRBJ2-7; D perhaps matches TRBD2 (6 bases). Trimming cost V 5 bases and J 0 bases, with 14 bases left between them. The CDR3 is made up of 15 amino acids. The germline CDR1 and CDR2 sequences are SGHTA and FQGNSA. The CDR3 bases are TGTGCCAGCAGCACGGGGGTTGGGGACTCCTACGAGCAGTACTTC. It is translated as CASSTGVGDSYEQYF.

J is TRBJ1-1 and V is TRBV28; D not resolved. This CDR3 has 11 residues. CDR1 and CDR2 from the germline V gene are MDHEN and SYDVKM. CDR3 bases: TGTTCCGCAGCGGTCGGCACTGAAGCTTTCTTT. Amino acid sequence: CSAAVGTEAFF.

The chain uses TRBV19 and TRBJ1-1; perhaps TRBD1 as D (5 bases). Looked up from germline, CDR1 is LNHDA and CDR2 is SQIVND (reference sequence). With 7 bases removed from V and 1 base from J, the gap between germline ends came to 10 bases. This CDR3 is built from 13 residues. The CDR3 is CASMRQWNTEAFF. DNA for the CDR3: TGTGCCAGTATGAGACAGTGGAACACTGAAGCTTTCTTT.

This clone was observed once. The genes are TRBV7-9 and TRBJ1-2; D is possibly TRBD1 (5 bases). This CDR3 is 13 amino acids long. V dropped 3 bases and J dropped 3 bases, with 8 bases sitting between them. The germline V gene has CDR1 SEHNR and CDR2 FQNEAQ (reference sequence). The CDR3 DNA reads TGTGCCAGCAGCTTCGGGGGTGACTATGGCTACACCTTC. This sequence encodes CASSFGGDYGYTF.

The chain recombines TRBV4-1 with TRBJ1-1; TRBD1 agrees at 7 bases. This CDR3 is 15 amino acids long. J lost 3 bases, V lost 0 bases, and 4 bases had no gene match. The germline V gene encodes CDR1 MGHRA and CDR2 YSYEKL. The chain's CDR3 is CASSQEGGRYTEAFF. CDR3 in DNA: TGCGCCAGCAGCCAAGAAGGGGGCAGGTACACTGAAGCTTTCTTT.

This clone has more than one count but fewer than ten. This chain connects TRBV4-1 to TRBJ2-3; 11 bases are shared with TRBD1. V shed 2 bases, J shed 4 bases, and the junction held 2 bases outside the gene matches. Germline CDR1 and CDR2: MGHRA and YSYEKL. This CDR3 contains 15 residues. The CDR3 DNA sequence: TGCGCCAGCAGCCAACCGGGACAGGGGGCAGATACGCAGTATTTT. It translates to CASSQPGQGADTQYF.

The chain couples TRBV11-3 to TRBJ2-1; TRBD2 is a possible D gene (5 bases). V gave up 0 bases and J gave up 9 bases, with 9 bases separating them. The CDR3 runs 13 residues. Germline assignment: CDR1 SGHNT and CDR2 YENEEA. For the CDR3, the DNA is TGTGCCAGCAGCTTAGAGGCAGGAGGTGAGCAGTTCTTC. This encodes CASSLEAGGEQFF.

The V gene is TRBV18, the J gene TRBJ1-1; perhaps TRBD1 as D (5 bases). Deletions cut 5 bases from V and 2 bases from J, with 12 bases between. Germline CDR1 KGHSH, CDR2 LQKENI. This CDR3 comprises 14 residues. This CDR3 reads CASSKQGVNTEAFF. In nucleotides, the CDR3 is TGTGCCAGCTCAAAGCAGGGCGTAAACACTGAAGCTTTCTTT.

This clone came up a few times. The rearrangement links TRBV5-1 to TRBJ2-3; a possible D gene is TRBD2 (5 bases). CDR1 and CDR2 from the germline V gene are SGHRS and YFSETQ. V shed 0 bases and J shed 6 bases, with 11 bases lying between them. This CDR3 is 14 amino acids long. This CDR3 reads CASSLEPSKDTQYF. Here the CDR3 DNA reads TGCGCCAGCAGCTTGGAGCCTAGCAAGGATACGCAGTATTTT.

The genes are TRBV2 and TRBJ2-3, with 10 bases identical to TRBD2. V dropped 0 bases and J dropped 0; count of bases not matched to a gene: 9. CDR3 length: 19 residues. Per the germline V gene, CDR1 is SNHLY and CDR2 is FYNNEI. For the CDR3, the DNA is TGTGCCAGCAGTGAAGCGAAGGTAGCGGGGGGAGGGAGCACAGATACGCAGTATTTT. This codes for CASSEAKVAGGGSTDTQYF. Supplemented by reference TRBV2 and TRBJ2-3, the full variable domain reads EPEVTQTPSHQVTQMGQEVILRCVPISNHLYFYWYRQILGQKVEFLVSFYNNEISEKSEIFDDQFSVERPDGSNFTLKIRSTKLEDSAMYFCASSEAKVAGGGSTDTQYFGPGTRLTVL.

A few counts support this clone. The chain combines TRBV29-1 with TRBJ2-7, with D maybe TRBD1 (6 bases). Trimming left V 4 bases short and J 5 bases short, with 21 bases between. This CDR3 is 15 amino acids long. Germline assignment: CDR1 SQVTM and CDR2 ANQGSEA. For the CDR3, the DNA is TGCAGCGTTGTAGGGGGATTGGGGACCTACGACGAGCAGTACTTC. Translating it yields CSVVGGLGTYDEQYF.

The J gene is TRBJ2-1, the V gene TRBV30; 10 bases line up with TRBD2. V lost 4 bases, J lost 2 bases, and 2 bases stayed unmatched. The length of the CDR3 is 14 residues. Germline CDR1 and CDR2: GTSNPN and SVGIG (reference sequence). In nucleotides, the CDR3 is TGTGCCTGGAACCTAGCGGGGGCCTACAATGAGCAGTTCTTC. Its protein is CAWNLAGAYNEQFF.

The rearrangement joins TRBV10-1 to TRBJ2-3, with unresolved D. Trimming removed 2 bases at V and 4 bases at J, with 10 bases between. There are 14 residues in the CDR3. Germline CDR1 is WNHNN and CDR2 is SYGVQD (reference sequence). In nucleotides, the CDR3 is TGCGCCAGCAGTGAGAGTTCCCAGGCAGATACGCAGTATTTT. Protein product: CASSESSQADTQYF.